The 17 T cell receptor beta chains below were found in one sample sequenced in a study of regulatory T cells in long-lasting Graves disease. Time point defined: newly diagnosed GD, antithyroid drugs for less than 3 months. PBMC RNA was the source of the TCR library. Arm-PCR of CDR3 regions and iRepertoire HTBI primers were used to build TCR beta libraries. MiXCR, run by TCRdb on the multiplex PCR reads, gives a single entry per CDR3 protein. The table shows about 320,000 distinct CDR3 sequences, with 15% to 20% occurring only once. The sample here was peripheral blood mononuclear cells (PBMCs), taken at new diagnosis, from a patient treated with antithyroid drugs. Source of these receptors: a female donor with Graves disease.

In this sample, this clonotype turned up many times. The chain carries TRBV11-2 and TRBJ2-3, with D unresolved. Trimming shortened V by 1 base and J by 0 bases, and 5 bases separated the two germline ends. CDR1 SGHAT and CDR2 FQNNGV come from the germline V gene. This CDR3 spans 14 amino acids. The CDR3 nucleotides are TGTGCCAGCAGCTTAGTCAGAAGCACAGATACGCAGTATTTT. Protein sequence: CASSLVRSTDTQYF. The whole variable domain, filled in from reference TRBV11-2 and TRBJ2-3, reads EAGVAQSPRYKIIEKRQSVAFWCNPISGHATLYWYQQILGQGPKLLIQFQNNGVVDDSQLPKDRFSAERLKGVDSTLKIQPAKLEDSAVYLCASSLVRSTDTQYFGPGTRLTVL.

At least ten counts were recorded for this clonotype. The V and J genes are TRBV28 and TRBJ2-1; the match to TRBD2 covers 7 bases. Losses at the gene ends were 7 bases for V and 5 bases for J; bases not matched to a gene: 11. Germline-derived CDR1 and CDR2 are MDHEN and SYDVKM. This CDR3 region has 15 residues. CDR3 DNA: TGTGCCAGCACTAAGGAACTAGCGCAAGACAATGAGCAGTTCTTC. Translation: CASTKELAQDNEQFF.

The chain employs TRBV6-1 and TRBJ2-5; D is uncertain. Germline-derived CDR1 and CDR2 are MNHNS and SASEGT. This CDR3 is 16 amino acids long. Trimming cost V 0 bases and J 4 bases, with 15 bases left between them. The CDR3 protein is CASSEARTNLGETQYF. The CDR3 DNA is TGTGCCAGCAGTGAAGCGCGTACGAACCTTGGAGAGACCCAGTACTTC.

For this clonotype: A much larger clonotype is one base distant, so this may be a read error. The chain uses TRBV11-2 and TRBJ2-5; no firm D call. V was shortened by 1 base and J by 11 bases, with 11 bases between the two germline ends. CDR3 size: 12 residues. Germline V CDR1 and CDR2: SGHAT, FQNNGV. CDR3 amino acids: CASSLAGHEQYF. CDR3 nucleotide sequence: TGTGCCAGCAGCTTAGCCGGCCATGAGCAGTACTTC.

A few counts support this clonotype. The V call is TRBV30, the J call TRBJ2-7; D is unresolved. CDR1 and CDR2 from the germline V gene are GTSNPN and SVGIG (reference sequence). This CDR3 has 12 residues. Trimming removed 2 bases from V and 4 bases from J, with 9 bases in between. Written as DNA, the CDR3 is TGTGCCTGGAGTATGGACCGTTACGAGCAGTACTTC. Translating gives CAWSMDRYEQYF. The full variable domain, with the rest looked up from reference TRBV30 and TRBJ2-7, is SQTIHQWPATLVQPVGSPLSLECTVEGTSNPNLYWYRQAAGRGLQLLFYSVGIGQISSEVPQNLSASRPQDRQFILSSKKLLLSDSGFYLCAWSMDRYEQYFGPGTRLTVT.

Ten or more counts support this clonotype. The V and J genes are TRBV12-3 or TRBV12-4 and TRBJ2-1; D might be TRBD1 or TRBD2, each matching 6 bases. This CDR3 has 15 residues. Deletions cut 6 bases from V and 4 bases from J, with 16 bases between. The CDR3 coding sequence is TGTGCCAGCAGCCCCCCCGGGGGCGGATACAATGAGCAGTTCTTC. As protein: CASSPPGGGYNEQFF.

This clonotype was detected ten times or more. The chain employs TRBV9 and TRBJ2-7; TRBD2 aligns across 11 bases. CDR1 SGDLS and CDR2 YYNGEE come from the germline V gene. The CDR3 is 16 amino acids. Trimming removed 7 bases from V and 2 bases from J; junction bases left unmatched: 11. The CDR3 loop reads CASPPILAGGAYEQYF. CDR3 nucleotide sequence: TGTGCCAGCCCCCCCATCCTAGCGGGAGGAGCCTACGAGCAGTACTTC.

This clonotype appeared many times. V gene TRBV11-3 combines with J gene TRBJ1-1; no definite D call. This CDR3 is 16 amino acids long. CDR1 SGHNT and CDR2 YENEEA come from the germline V gene. V lost 1 base and J lost 3, with 15 bases in between. The chain's CDR3 is CASSLGAPSGHTEAFF. Here the CDR3 DNA reads TGTGCCAGCAGCTTAGGGGCGCCATCCGGGCACACTGAAGCTTTCTTT.

The rearrangement uses TRBV7-8 and TRBJ2-5; tentatively, D is TRBD2 (5 bases). CDR1 SGHVS and CDR2 FQNEAQ come from the germline V gene. V was clipped by 1 base and J by 9 bases, with 12 bases between them. The CDR3 contains 13 residues. DNA for the CDR3: TGTGCCAGCAGCTTAGGGCCACCCGGGGCCCAGTACTTC. It is translated as CASSLGPPGAQYF.

With respect to this clonotype: This likely traces to a read error, being one base from a far larger clone. V and J are TRBV2 and TRBJ2-1; D gene unclear. The germline V gene has CDR1 SNHLY and CDR2 FYNNEI. This CDR3 region has 12 residues. The V end lost 6 bases, the J end lost 10 bases, and 13 bases lay between the germline ends. CDR3 loop: CASRTEEVEQFF. The CDR3 coding sequence is TGTGCCAGCAGAACGGAAGAGGTCGAGCAGTTCTTC.

This clonotype was recorded a few times. The chain links TRBV27 to TRBJ1-5; 7 bases are a match to TRBD1. The junction had 5 bases not matched to a gene; V was cut back by 0 bases and J by 6 bases. The CDR3 extends over 15 amino acids. CDR1 and CDR2 from the germline V gene are MNHEY and SMNVEV (reference sequence). CDR3 sequence reads: CASSLSSGGGQPQHF. The CDR3 DNA is TGTGCCAGCAGTTTATCGTCAGGGGGAGGTCAGCCCCAGCATTTT.

This clonotype occurred many times. In nucleotides, the CDR3 is TGTGCCAGCAGCCGGCTAGGGACTAGCGCTGTGGTTGAGCAGTACTTC. Translating gives CASSRLGTSAVVEQYF. The rearrangement joins TRBV16 to TRBJ2-7, with 10 positions matching TRBD2. Germline V lookup: CDR1 KGHSY, CDR2 FQNENV. The V and J ends lost 4 bases and 7 bases, in that order; junction bases with no gene match: 13. The CDR3 spans 16 residues.

At least ten counts were recorded for this clonotype. This chain joins TRBV20-1 and TRBJ1-4, with D possibly TRBD1 on 5 matching bases. This CDR3 region has 13 residues. V was cut by 2 bases and J by 4 bases, with 8 bases left in between. The germline CDR1 and CDR2 sequences are DFQATT and SNEGSKA (reference sequence). Here the CDR3 reads CSARWGVNEKLFF. CDR3 DNA: TGCAGTGCTAGATGGGGCGTTAATGAAAAACTGTTTTTT.

This clonotype was seen repeatedly, ten times or more. The chain uses TRBV12-3 or TRBV12-4 and TRBJ1-2; unclear D gene. V dropped 6 bases and J dropped 1 base, with 9 bases sitting between them. The CDR3 consists of 13 residues. CDR3 sequence: CASSPVRNYGYTF. The CDR3 nucleotides read TGTGCCAGCAGCCCGGTCCGTAACTATGGCTACACCTTC.

The chain joins TRBV20-1 to TRBJ1-1; no definite D call. The CDR3 has 12 amino acids. V shed 2 bases and J shed 1 base, with 5 bases lying between them. Per germline, CDR1 DFQATT and CDR2 SNEGSKA (reference sequence). The CDR3 protein is CSARLRNTEAFF. The CDR3 DNA reads as TGCAGTGCTAGATTGAGGAACACTGAAGCTTTCTTT.

As regards this clonotype: This may arise from a read error, as a much more abundant clone is one base away. The chain has TRBV27 and TRBJ1-5; D is ambiguous. Germline values: CDR1 MNHEY, CDR2 SMNVEV (reference sequence). The CDR3 runs 13 residues. Trimming shortened V by 6 bases and J by 11 bases, and 17 bases separated the two germline ends. The CDR3 nucleotides read TGTGCCAGCAGCCTTAAACAAACGGCGGCCCAGCATTTT. It specifies CASSLKQTAAQHF.

The V and J genes are TRBV25-1 and TRBJ2-7, with TRBD1 as a possible D gene (6 bases). Germline CDR1 and CDR2: MGHDK and SYGVNS. The V gene lost 3 bases and the J gene lost 9 bases, with 15 bases spanning the gap. The CDR3 totals 13 residues. The CDR3 DNA sequence: TGTGCCAGCAGTGAGGGGGCTACGGACAGGCAGTACTTC. It specifies CASSEGATDRQYF.